This TCR beta chain was captured by sequencing in a study of T cells after somatic rescue of genetic block. Assay: immunoSEQ multiplex PCR; the TCRdb copy retains only in-frame clones and omits some. The sample lists over 95,000 clones; approximately 90% were seen once. Material for sequencing was peripheral blood mononuclear cells (PBMCs). The clonotype comes from a woman aged 18-29 years.

Here the CDR3 DNA reads TGTGCCAGCAGTCCTGCGGGGGCTTTCTACAATGAGCAGTTCTTC. Its translation: CASSPAGAFYNEQFF. This chain links TRBV5-4 with TRBJ2-1; the D gene is possibly TRBD2 (7 bases). The CDR3 is 15 residues long. V shed 5 bases and J shed 3 bases, with 15 bases lying between them. Germline V gives CDR1 SGHNT, CDR2 YYREEE (reference sequence). Variable domain in full (rest from reference TRBV5-4 and TRBJ2-1): ETGVTQSPTHLIKTRGQQVTLRCSSQSGHNTVSWYQQALGQGPQFIFQYYREEENGRGNFPPRFSGLQFPNYSSELNVNALELDDSALYLCASSPAGAFYNEQFFGPGTRLTVL.